A selection of T cell receptor beta chains follows, all from one sample in a study of cytomegalovirus exposure and HLA in healthy donors. Using immunoSEQ multiplex PCR, the repertoire was profiled, and TCRdb retains in-frame clones only, with some absent. This sample yields over 100,000 clones, of which 84% are seen a single time; around 3% belongs to the top ten. Source material: PBMCs. The receptors were gathered from a woman between 18 and 30 years old in good health and CMV-seropositive. The CDR3 runs from the conserved cysteine through the conserved F or W. A D gene is named only where the DNA matches it firmly. Clone size is given for some rows only: seen once, a few or many times, or a class if the clone is expanded.

V gene	clone size	D gene	CDR3 length	J gene	CDR3 DNA	CDR3 protein
TRBV6-4	.	.	15	TRBJ2-2	TGTGCCAGCAGTCCCGAGGGGGGGACTACCGGGGAGCTGTTTTTT	CASSPEGGTTGELFF
TRBV15	.	.	14	TRBJ2-7	TGTGCCACCAGCAGAGATCTGACAGACTACGAGCAGTACTTC	CATSRDLTDYEQYF
TRBV6-5	.	.	15	TRBJ2-1	TGTGCCAGCAGTTACATGAGAAGCTCCTACAATGAGCAGTTCTTC	CASSYMRSSYNEQFF
TRBV18	.	.	14	TRBJ1-2	TGTGCCAGCTCACCACGTAGGGAGGGATATGGCTACACCTTC	CASSPRREGYGYTF
TRBV6-1	.	.	15	TRBJ1-3	TGTGCCAGCAGTGAAGACAGGAGCTCTGGAAACACCATATATTTT	CASSEDRSSGNTIYF
TRBV6-4	.	TRBD1	17	TRBJ2-6	TGTGCCAGCAGTGTTGGACAGGGTATTTCTGGGGCCAACGTCCTGACTTTC	CASSVGQGISGANVLTF
TRBV5-5	once	.	14	TRBJ2-7	TGTGCCAGCAGCTTGGAGCCAGGCGCGTACGAGCAGTACTTC	CASSLEPGAYEQYF
TRBV5-1	few	TRBD1	16	TRBJ2-5	TGCGCCAGCAGCTTGGCCACAGGGGGTGGGGGAGAGACCCAGTACTTC	CASSLATGGGGETQYF
TRBV4-2	.	TRBD1	13	TRBJ1-2	TGTGCCAGCAGCCAAGATACAGGGGATGGCTACACCTTC	CASSQDTGDGYTF
TRBV6-5	.	.	13	TRBJ1-1	TGTGCCAGCAGCCCTGCGATGAAAACTGAAGCTTTCTTT	CASSPAMKTEAFF
TRBV5-6	once	.	17	TRBJ1-2	TGTGCCAGCCTCACCTGGGGGCAAGTGGTTGGGAAATATGGCTACACCTTC	CASLTWGQVVGKYGYTF
TRBV7-2	.	.	14	TRBJ1-2	TGTGCCAGCAGCTTAACCGTAGGGGGTTCTGGCTACACCTTC	CASSLTVGGSGYTF
TRBV4-1	.	TRBD2	18	TRBJ2-3	TGCGCCAGCAGCCAAGAATCGGCTAGCGGGGGGAACACAGATACGCAGTATTTT	CASSQESASGGNTDTQYF
TRBV5-4	.	.	15	TRBJ1-2	TGTGCCAGCAGCCGTCCAGCAGCAGCGGATGGAGGCTACACCTTC	CASSRPAAADGGYTF
TRBV7-9	few	TRBD1	14	TRBJ2-2	TGTGCCAGCAGCAGCCGACAGGGGACCGGGGAGCTGTTTTTT	CASSSRQGTGELFF
TRBV10-2	.	.	16	TRBJ2-1	TGCGCCAGCAGCGCCGGTGAATGGGGGGGCCTGAGCGAGCAGTTCTTC	CASSAGEWGGLSEQFF
TRBV19	once	.	16	TRBJ1-5	TGTGCCAGTAGTATACCGGGAGCTAACAGCAATCAGCCCCAGCATTTT	CASSIPGANSNQPQHF
TRBV10-1	once	TRBD2	16	TRBJ2-1	TGCGCCAGCAGTGAACTAGCGGGGGCCGTGGACGATGAGCAGTTCTTC	CASSELAGAVDDEQFF
TRBV28	.	TRBD1	14	TRBJ2-7	TGTGCCAGCAGTTTATTGCAGGGGGCTGGTGAGCAGTACTTC	CASSLLQGAGEQYF
TRBV7-9	.	.	13	TRBJ2-2	TGTGCCAGCCTAATTGAGAGCGGCGGGGAGCTGTTTTTT	CASLIESGGELFF
TRBV4-1	.	TRBD2	18	TRBJ2-7	TGCGCCAGCAGCCCCCTAGCATTTTCGGGACTAAGCTCCTACGAGCAGTACTTC	CASSPLAFSGLSSYEQYF
TRBV5-1	.	TRBD2	14	TRBJ2-3	TGCGCCAGCAGCATCGGGGGGAGCACAGATACGCAGTATTTT	CASSIGGSTDTQYF
TRBV6-1	few	.	18	TRBJ2-2	TGTGCCAGCAGTGAAGCGAGAGCCGACAGTTCGAACACCGGGGAGCTGTTTTTT	CASSEARADSSNTGELFF
TRBV5-4	.	.	13	TRBJ2-7	TGTGCCAGCAGTTCCGGGACAAGGGGGGAGCAGTACTTC	CASSSGTRGEQYF
TRBV11-2	.	TRBD2	18	TRBJ2-1	TGTGCCAGCAGCTTTTTCCCAGGACTAGCGGGGGCAATGAATGAGCAGTTCTTC	CASSFFPGLAGAMNEQFF
TRBV19	.	TRBD2	14	TRBJ2-2	TGTGCCAGTATCTCGCGGGGGGAAACCGGGGAGCTGTTTTTT	CASISRGETGELFF
TRBV30	few	TRBD1	13	TRBJ2-3	TGTGCCTGGAGTGTAACAGGGGGGGATACGCAGTATTTT	CAWSVTGGDTQYF
TRBV7-9	.	.	14	TRBJ2-2	TGTGCCAGCACGAAGTCCGGGGAAGGGGGGGAGCTGTTTTTT	CASTKSGEGGELFF
TRBV5-1	.	TRBD2	14	TRBJ2-5	TGCGCCAGCAGCTTGGCGGGGGGTGAGGAGACCCAGTACTTC	CASSLAGGEETQYF
TRBV2	.	.	13	TRBJ2-5	TGTGCCAGCACTGGGCCTAAACAAGAGACCCAGTACTTC	CASTGPKQETQYF
TRBV27	.	.	13	TRBJ2-6	TGTGCCAGCACTGCGTCTGGGGCCAACGTCCTGACTTTC	CASTASGANVLTF
TRBV5-1	.	TRBD2	14	TRBJ2-1	TGCGCCAGCACCACCGGGGGGGAGTACAATGAGCAGTTCTTC	CASTTGGEYNEQFF
TRBV5-1	few	.	17	TRBJ1-3	TGCGCCAGCAGTCTAAACCCAACCGGGACTGCTGGAAACACCATATATTTT	CASSLNPTGTAGNTIYF
TRBV28	.	.	12	TRBJ2-7	TGTGCCAGCAGCTTCTGGAGCTACGAGCAGTACTTC	CASSFWSYEQYF
TRBV21-1	once	.	17	TRBJ1-5	TGTGCCAGCAGCAAAGAAGGGGGGGCAGGGGGCAATCAGCCCCAGCATTTT	CASSKEGGAGGNQPQHF
TRBV5-1	.	TRBD1	16	TRBJ2-5	TGCGCCAGCAGCGGGGGGACAGGGGGCTACCAAGAGACCCAGTACTTC	CASSGGTGGYQETQYF
TRBV2	.	.	15	TRBJ2-5	TGTGCCAGCAGTGCTCCCGGGGAAGTCCAAGAGACCCAGTACTTC	CASSAPGEVQETQYF
TRBV5-6	few	TRBD1	12	TRBJ2-7	TGTGCCAGCAGCCACAGGACAGGCGAGCAGTACTTC	CASSHRTGEQYF
TRBV7-8	few	.	13	TRBJ2-7	TGTGCCAGCAGCTTAGGGCAGATCTACGAGCAGTACTTC	CASSLGQIYEQYF
TRBV5-1	once	.	14	TRBJ2-7	TGCGCCAGCAGCTTCGCAGGGTTCTCCTACGAGCAGTACTTC	CASSFAGFSYEQYF
TRBV11-3	.	.	16	TRBJ2-2	TGTGCCAGCAGCTTAGAATGGGGGGATCCAACCGGGGAGCTGTTTTTT	CASSLEWGDPTGELFF
TRBV5-1	.	.	17	TRBJ2-7	TGCGCCAGCAGCCGTGGAAGGTTACAGGGATCCTCCTACGAGCAGTACTTC	CASSRGRLQGSSYEQYF
TRBV18	.	.	14	TRBJ1-1	TGTGCCAGCTCACCCATTGCAGTGAACACTGAAGCTTTCTTT	CASSPIAVNTEAFF
TRBV5-1	few	.	14	TRBJ2-6	TGCGCCAGCAGCTCAGACTCTGGGGCCAACGTCCTGACTTTC	CASSSDSGANVLTF
TRBV6-1	.	.	15	TRBJ2-5	TGTGCCAGCAGTGAAGGAACAGGCCACCAAGAGACCCAGTACTTC	CASSEGTGHQETQYF
TRBV28	.	TRBD1	14	TRBJ2-7	TGTGCCAGCAGACCGGGACAGGGGTCCTACGAGCAGTACTTC	CASRPGQGSYEQYF
TRBV5-8	once	.	11	TRBJ2-1	TGTGCCAGCAGCTTCTTCCATGAGCAGTTCTTC	CASSFFHEQFF
TRBV5-1	.	TRBD2	17	TRBJ2-1	TGCGCCAGCAGCTTGTTAACCGGGACTAGCGGGGGGGTTGAGCAGTTCTTC	CASSLLTGTSGGVEQFF
TRBV9	.	.	13	TRBJ2-2	TGTGCCAGCGACAGGACGAACACCGGGGAGCTGTTTTTT	CASDRTNTGELFF
TRBV19	.	TRBD1	14	TRBJ2-3	TGTGCCAGTAGTGCCGGGACAGGGGGAGATACGCAGTATTTT	CASSAGTGGDTQYF
TRBV5-1	.	TRBD1	14	TRBJ2-3	TGCGCCAGCAGCTTGATGGCAGGGGGCGATACGCAGTATTTT	CASSLMAGGDTQYF
TRBV10-3	.	.	15	TRBJ1-1	TGTGCCATCAGTGAGTTAACCCGAGGAGAAACTGAAGCTTTCTTT	CAISELTRGETEAFF